The 12 T cell receptor beta chains listed next were all sequenced from one sample in a study of breast tumors, draining lymph nodes, adjacent tissues. TCRdb analysed the multiplex PCR reads with MiXCR anew, one entry per CDR3 protein. The data hold around 170,000 distinct CDR3 sequences, with roughly 30% observed a single time. Breast cancer patients provided tissue from their axillary draining lymph nodes. The material sequenced was axillary lymph node tissue. The receptors shown here come from a female donor with breast cancer. Some clones in this sample may be carry-over from other donors' samples.

Of note for this clonotype: A much more abundant neighbour one base away suggests this may be a read error. The J gene is TRBJ1-2, the V gene TRBV7-2, with 8 positions matching TRBD1. This CDR3 has 18 residues. The germline V gene has CDR1 SGHTA and CDR2 FQGNSA. For the CDR3, the DNA is TGTGCCAGCAGCTTAGACAGGACAGGGCCCACCACTAACCATGGCTACACCTTC. Amino acids: CASSLDRTGPTTNHGYTF.

This clonotype was observed at least ten times. The V call is TRBV7-9, the J call TRBJ2-7; 12 bases agree with TRBD1. Trimming removed 5 bases from V and 5 bases from J; junction bases left unmatched: 7. This CDR3 region has 15 residues. Germline CDR1 reads SEHNR; CDR2 reads FQNEAQ (reference sequence). CDR3 in DNA: TGTGCCAGCAGCCCGGGACAGGGGGCGAAGAACGAGCAGTACTTC. Translated: CASSPGQGAKNEQYF. Drawing the rest from reference TRBV7-9 and TRBJ2-7, the complete variable domain is DTGVSQNPRHKITKRGQNVTFRCDPISEHNRLYWYRQTLGQGPEFLTYFQNEAQLEKSRLLSDRFSAERPKGSFSTLEIQRTEQGDSAMYLCASSPGQGAKNEQYFGPGTRLTVT.

The chain employs TRBV4-1 and TRBJ2-1; 12 bases are a match to TRBD2. V lost 4 bases to trimming and J lost 0 bases; unmatched junction nucleotides: 13. Per germline, CDR1 MGHRA and CDR2 YSYEKL. There are 20 residues in the CDR3. For the CDR3, the DNA is TGCGCCAGCAGCCCGGGGTGGCTAGCGGGGGGGCCGGGCTCCTACAATGAGCAGTTCTTC. Translating it yields CASSPGWLAGGPGSYNEQFF.

A remark on this clonotype: Compared with germline, one end of the junction differs, possibly owing to a read error. V is TRBV6-6 and J is TRBJ2-5; 7 bases match TRBD2. Looked up from germline, CDR1 is MNHNY and CDR2 is SVGAGI (reference sequence). CDR3 size: 17 residues. CDR3 region: CAGSLGAAGVGQETQYF. In nucleotides, the CDR3 is TGTGCCGGCAGTCTAGGGGCGGCGGGAGTAGGGCAAGAGACCCAGTACTTC.

This clonotype was observed many times. The CDR3 protein is CASSLGGAMTYEQYF. CDR3 nucleotide sequence: TGTGCCAGCAGCTTAGGTGGGGCAATGACCTACGAGCAGTACTTC. This chain joins TRBV13 and TRBJ2-7; a possible D gene is TRBD1 (5 bases). Per the germline V gene, CDR1 is PRHDT and CDR2 is FYEKMQ (reference sequence). V lost 0 bases and J lost 2, with 11 bases in between. The CDR3 runs 15 residues.

This clonotype was observed many times. For the CDR3, the DNA is TGTGCCAGCAGCCATCCGACAGACTACGAGCAGTACTTC. Protein sequence: CASSHPTDYEQYF. The chain recombines TRBV7-9 with TRBJ2-7, with D possibly TRBD1 on 5 matching bases. V lost 5 bases and J 3 bases, leaving 11 bases between the germline ends. The CDR3 consists of 13 residues. CDR1 and CDR2 from the germline V gene are SEHNR and FQNEAQ (reference sequence).

This clonotype appeared once. The germline gene is not matched at one end of the junction; a read error may be the cause. The V gene is TRBV7-3, the J gene TRBJ2-1; 12 nucleotides agree with TRBD2. Germline CDR1 SGHTA, CDR2 FQGTGA. The CDR3 runs to 15 residues. The CDR3 DNA follows: TGTGCCAGCAGCCCCCTCGGACTAGCGGGGCATGAGCAGTCCTTC. Translation: CASSPLGLAGHEQSF.

This clonotype has ten or more counts. CDR3 sequence: CASSHPAGETQYF. CDR3 in DNA: TGTGCCAGCAGCCACCCGGCGGGGGAGACCCAGTACTTC. The chain couples TRBV3-1 to TRBJ2-5; tentatively, D is TRBD2 (6 bases). This CDR3 is 13 amino acids long. V lost 3 bases to trimming and J lost 5 bases, with 10 bases between them. CDR1 and CDR2 (germline): LGHDT, YNNKEL (reference sequence).

This clonotype was found once. Given a much more abundant clone one base away, this may be a read error. The genes are TRBV5-8 and TRBJ2-2; no clear D gene. CDR3 size: 14 residues. V was shortened by 1 base and J by 6 bases, with 10 bases between the two germline ends. CDR1 is SGHTS and CDR2 is YDEGEE in the germline V gene. CDR3 sequence reads: CASSLNTYAGELFF. CDR3 DNA: TGTGCCAGCAGCTTGAACACATACGCCGGGGAGCTGTTTTTT.

This clonotype was counted at least ten times. The chain carries TRBV29-1 and TRBJ2-1, with TRBD2 identical over 11 bases. The CDR3 contains 12 residues. Trimming took 4 bases from V and 15 from J; bases not matched to a gene: 8. CDR1 SQVTM and CDR2 ANQGSEA come from the germline V gene. The CDR3: CSVVVLAGVPFF. The CDR3 DNA reads TGCAGCGTTGTGGTACTAGCGGGAGTGCCGTTCTTC.

The chain joins TRBV5-1 to TRBJ2-2; D is undetermined. With 6 bases removed from V and 7 bases from J, the gap between germline ends came to 7 bases. Germline CDR1 SGHRS, CDR2 YFSETQ. This CDR3 region has 11 residues. The chain's CDR3 is CASTPSGELFF. The CDR3 DNA reads TGCGCCAGCACCCCTAGCGGGGAGCTGTTTTTT.

The chain carries TRBV29-1 and TRBJ1-2; 7 bases align to TRBD1. J lost 4 bases, V lost 8 bases, and 19 bases had no gene match. Germline V lookup: CDR1 SQVTM, CDR2 ANQGSEA. CDR3 length: 16 residues. CDR3 sequence: CSSREGARISGYGYTF. The CDR3 DNA reads as TGCAGCTCAAGGGAGGGGGCGCGTATCAGTGGCTATGGCTACACCTTC.